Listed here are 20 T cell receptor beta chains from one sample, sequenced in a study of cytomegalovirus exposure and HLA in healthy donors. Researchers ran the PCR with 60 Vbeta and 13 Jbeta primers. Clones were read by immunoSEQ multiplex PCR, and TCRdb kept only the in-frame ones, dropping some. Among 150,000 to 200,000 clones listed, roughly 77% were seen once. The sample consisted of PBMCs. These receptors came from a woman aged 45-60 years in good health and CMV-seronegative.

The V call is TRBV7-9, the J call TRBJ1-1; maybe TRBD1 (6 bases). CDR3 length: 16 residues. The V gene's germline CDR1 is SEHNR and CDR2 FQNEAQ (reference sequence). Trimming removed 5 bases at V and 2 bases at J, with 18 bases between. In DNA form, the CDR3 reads TGTGCCAGCAGCCCTTACTGGGGGCAACTTAACACTGAAGCTTTCTTT. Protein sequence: CASSPYWGQLNTEAFF.

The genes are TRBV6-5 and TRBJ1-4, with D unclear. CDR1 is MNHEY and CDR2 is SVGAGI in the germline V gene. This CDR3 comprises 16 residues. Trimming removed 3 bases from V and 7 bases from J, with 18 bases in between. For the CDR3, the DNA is TGTGCCAGCAGTTATCGGCACGCGGGAGGAAGTGAAAAACTGTTTTTT. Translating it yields CASSYRHAGGSEKLFF.

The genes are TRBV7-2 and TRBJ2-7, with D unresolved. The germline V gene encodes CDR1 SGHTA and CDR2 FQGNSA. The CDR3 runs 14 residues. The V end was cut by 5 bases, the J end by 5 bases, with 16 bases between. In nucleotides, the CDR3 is TGTGCCAGCAGCGAGAGACCCAGAGGTGACGAGCAGTACTTC. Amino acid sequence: CASSERPRGDEQYF.

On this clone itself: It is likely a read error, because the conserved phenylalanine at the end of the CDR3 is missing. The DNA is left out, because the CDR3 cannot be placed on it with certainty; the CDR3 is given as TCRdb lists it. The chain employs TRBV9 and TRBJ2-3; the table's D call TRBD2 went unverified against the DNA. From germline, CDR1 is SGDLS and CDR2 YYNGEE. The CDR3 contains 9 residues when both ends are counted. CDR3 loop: CASSGVGGH.

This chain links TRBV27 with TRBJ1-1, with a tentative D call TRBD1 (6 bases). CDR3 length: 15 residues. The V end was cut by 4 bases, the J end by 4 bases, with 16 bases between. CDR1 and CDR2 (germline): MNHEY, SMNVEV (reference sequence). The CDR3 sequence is CASSSPSTGSTEAFF. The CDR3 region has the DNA TGTGCCAGCAGTTCGCCCTCTACAGGGAGCACTGAAGCTTTCTTT.

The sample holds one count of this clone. In DNA, the CDR3 is TGTGCCAGCAGCTCAGACCTAAACTTCGACAGACCCGGAAACACCATATATTTT. Protein: CASSSDLNFDRPGNTIYF. The chain is built from TRBV5-6 and TRBJ1-3; weak D call: TRBD1 (5 bases). Per germline, CDR1 SGHDT and CDR2 YYEEEE. CDR3 length: 18 residues. V gave up 3 bases and J gave up 4 bases, with 23 bases separating them. The full variable domain, in which reference TRBV5-6 and TRBJ1-3 provide the parts outside the CDR3, is DAGVTQSPTHLIKTRGQQVTLRCSPKSGHDTVSWYQQALGQGPQFIFQYYEEEERQRGNFPDRFSGHQFPNYSSELNVNALLLGDSALYLCASSSDLNFDRPGNTIYFGEGSWLTVV.

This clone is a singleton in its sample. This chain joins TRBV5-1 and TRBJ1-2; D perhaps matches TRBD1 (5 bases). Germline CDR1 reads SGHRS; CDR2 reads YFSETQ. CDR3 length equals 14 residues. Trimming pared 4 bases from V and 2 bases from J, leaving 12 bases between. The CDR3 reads CASSLSGGNYGYTF. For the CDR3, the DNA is TGCGCCAGCAGCCTCTCGGGGGGGAACTATGGCTACACCTTC.

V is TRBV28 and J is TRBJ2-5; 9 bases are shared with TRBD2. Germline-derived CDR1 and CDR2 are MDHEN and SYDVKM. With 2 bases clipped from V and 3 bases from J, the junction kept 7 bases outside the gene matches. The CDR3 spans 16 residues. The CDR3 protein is CASSLIKLAGKETQYF. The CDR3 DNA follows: TGTGCCAGCAGTTTAATAAAGCTAGCGGGGAAAGAGACCCAGTACTTC.

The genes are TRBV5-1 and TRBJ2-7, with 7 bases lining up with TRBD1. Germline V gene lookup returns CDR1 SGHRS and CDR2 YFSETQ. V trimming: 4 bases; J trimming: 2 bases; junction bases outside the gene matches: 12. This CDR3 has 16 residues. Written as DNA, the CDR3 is TGCGCCAGCAGCGCGTTCTGGGCAGGGGGTCCCTACGAGCAGTACTTC. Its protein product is CASSAFWAGGPYEQYF.

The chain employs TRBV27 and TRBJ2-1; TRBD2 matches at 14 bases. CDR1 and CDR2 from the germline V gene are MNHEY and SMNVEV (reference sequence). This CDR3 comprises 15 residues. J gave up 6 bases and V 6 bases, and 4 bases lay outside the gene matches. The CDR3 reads CASSPGTSGSNEQFF. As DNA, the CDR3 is TGTGCCAGCAGCCCAGGGACTAGCGGGAGCAATGAGCAGTTCTTC.

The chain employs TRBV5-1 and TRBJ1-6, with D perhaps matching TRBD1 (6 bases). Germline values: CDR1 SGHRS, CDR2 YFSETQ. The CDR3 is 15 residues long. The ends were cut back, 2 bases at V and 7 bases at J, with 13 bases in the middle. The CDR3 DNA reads TGCGCCAGCAGCTTCGGTACAGGGAAGAATTCACCCCTCCACTTT. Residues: CASSFGTGKNSPLHF.

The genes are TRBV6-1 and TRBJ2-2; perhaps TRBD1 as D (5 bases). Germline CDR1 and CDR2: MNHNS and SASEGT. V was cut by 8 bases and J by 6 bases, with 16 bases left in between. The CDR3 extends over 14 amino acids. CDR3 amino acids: CASGPGFLSGELFF. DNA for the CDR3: TGTGCCAGCGGGCCAGGGTTCTTATCCGGGGAGCTGTTTTTT.

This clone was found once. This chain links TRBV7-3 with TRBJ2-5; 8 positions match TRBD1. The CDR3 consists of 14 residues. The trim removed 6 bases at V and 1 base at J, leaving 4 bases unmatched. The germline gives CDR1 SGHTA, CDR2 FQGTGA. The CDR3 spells CASSRTGPQETQYF. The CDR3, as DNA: TGTGCCAGCAGTAGGACAGGGCCCCAAGAGACCCAGTACTTC.

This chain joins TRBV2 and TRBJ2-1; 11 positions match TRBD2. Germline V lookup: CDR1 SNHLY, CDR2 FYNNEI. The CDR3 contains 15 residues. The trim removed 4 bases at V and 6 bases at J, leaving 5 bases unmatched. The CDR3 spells CASSALLAGANEQFF. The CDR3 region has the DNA TGTGCCAGCAGTGCGTTACTAGCGGGAGCCAATGAGCAGTTCTTC.

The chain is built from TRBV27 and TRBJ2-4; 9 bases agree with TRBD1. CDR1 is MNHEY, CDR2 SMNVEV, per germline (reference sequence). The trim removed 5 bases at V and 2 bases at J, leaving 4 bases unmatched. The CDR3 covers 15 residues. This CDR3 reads CASSPTGGSKNIQYF. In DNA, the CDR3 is TGTGCCAGCAGTCCTACAGGGGGCTCCAAAAACATTCAGTACTTC.

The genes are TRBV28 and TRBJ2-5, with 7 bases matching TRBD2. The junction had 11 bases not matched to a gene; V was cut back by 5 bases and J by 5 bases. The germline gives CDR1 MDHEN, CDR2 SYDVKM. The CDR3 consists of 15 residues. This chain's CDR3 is CASSGEGWMGETQYF. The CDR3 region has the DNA TGTGCCAGCAGTGGGGAGGGATGGATGGGGGAGACCCAGTACTTC.

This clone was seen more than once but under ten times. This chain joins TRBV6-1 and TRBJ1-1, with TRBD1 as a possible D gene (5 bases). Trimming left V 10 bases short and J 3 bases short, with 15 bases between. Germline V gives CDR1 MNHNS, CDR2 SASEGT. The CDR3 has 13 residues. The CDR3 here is CAMTEYRDTEAFF. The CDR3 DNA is TGTGCCATGACAGAATACCGTGACACTGAAGCTTTCTTT.

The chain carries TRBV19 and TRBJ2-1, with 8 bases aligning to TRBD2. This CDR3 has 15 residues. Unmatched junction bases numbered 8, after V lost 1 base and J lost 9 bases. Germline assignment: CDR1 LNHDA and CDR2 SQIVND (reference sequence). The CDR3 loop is CASSIGDWSGGEQFF. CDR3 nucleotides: TGTGCCAGTAGTATAGGCGACTGGAGCGGGGGTGAGCAGTTCTTC.

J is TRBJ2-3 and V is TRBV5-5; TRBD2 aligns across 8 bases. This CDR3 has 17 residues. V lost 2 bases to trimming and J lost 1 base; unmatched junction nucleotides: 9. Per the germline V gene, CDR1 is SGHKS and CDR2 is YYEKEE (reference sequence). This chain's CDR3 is CASSLKPSGLGTDTQYF. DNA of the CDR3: TGTGCCAGCAGCTTAAAACCTAGCGGGCTGGGCACAGATACGCAGTATTTT.

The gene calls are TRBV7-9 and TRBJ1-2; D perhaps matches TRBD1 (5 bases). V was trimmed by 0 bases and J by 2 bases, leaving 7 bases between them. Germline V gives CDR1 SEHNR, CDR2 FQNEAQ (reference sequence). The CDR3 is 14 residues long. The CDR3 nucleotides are TGTGCCAGCAGCTTAGCGGGGCCCAACTATGGCTACACCTTC. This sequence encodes CASSLAGPNYGYTF.